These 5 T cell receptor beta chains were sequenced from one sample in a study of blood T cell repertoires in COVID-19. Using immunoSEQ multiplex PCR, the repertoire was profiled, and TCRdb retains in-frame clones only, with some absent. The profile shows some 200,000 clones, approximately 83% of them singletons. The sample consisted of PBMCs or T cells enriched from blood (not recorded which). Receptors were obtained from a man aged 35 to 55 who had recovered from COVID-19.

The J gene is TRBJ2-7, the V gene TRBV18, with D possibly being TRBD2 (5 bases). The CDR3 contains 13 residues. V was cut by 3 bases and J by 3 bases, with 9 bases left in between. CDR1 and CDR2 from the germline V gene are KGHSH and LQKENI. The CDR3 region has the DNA TGTGCCAGCTCACCGATGGGAGACTACGAGCAGTACTTC. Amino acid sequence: CASSPMGDYEQYF.

The DNA of the CDR3 is TGCGCCAGCAGCCAATGGGCCCAGACAGGGGATATAAAGGAGCAGTACTTC. Amino acid sequence: CASSQWAQTGDIKEQYF. The V gene is TRBV4-1, the J gene TRBJ2-7; 8 nucleotides match TRBD1. This CDR3 has 17 residues. Looked up from germline, CDR1 is MGHRA and CDR2 is YSYEKL. The V segment lost 2 bases and the J segment 7 bases; nucleotides outside the gene matches: 16.

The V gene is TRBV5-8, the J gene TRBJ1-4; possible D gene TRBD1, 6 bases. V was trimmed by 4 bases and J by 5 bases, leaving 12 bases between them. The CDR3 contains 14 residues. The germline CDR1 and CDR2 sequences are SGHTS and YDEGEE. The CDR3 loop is CASSHGQSNEKLFF. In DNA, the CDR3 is TGTGCCAGCAGCCACGGACAGAGCAATGAAAAACTGTTTTTT.

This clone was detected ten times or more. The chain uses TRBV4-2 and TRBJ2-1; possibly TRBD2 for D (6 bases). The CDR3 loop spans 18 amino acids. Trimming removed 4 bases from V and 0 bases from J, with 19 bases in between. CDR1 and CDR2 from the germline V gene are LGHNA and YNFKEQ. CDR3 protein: CASSPRNQQEGSYNEQFF. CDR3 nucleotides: TGTGCCAGCAGCCCCCGAAATCAGCAGGAGGGCTCCTACAATGAGCAGTTCTTC.

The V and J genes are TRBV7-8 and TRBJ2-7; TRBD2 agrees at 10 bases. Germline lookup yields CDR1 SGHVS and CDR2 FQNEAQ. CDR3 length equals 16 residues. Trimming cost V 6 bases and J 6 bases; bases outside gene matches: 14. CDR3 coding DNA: TGTGCCAGCAGTGCCCCGGAGCTAGCGGGGGTTGGCGAGCAGTACTTC. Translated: CASSAPELAGVGEQYF.